This T cell receptor beta chain was identified during a study of T-cell memory formation after mild COVID-19. Whole-study context: Clusters were largely donor specific.

After 5'RACE with constant-segment primers, TCR alpha and TCR beta cDNA libraries carrying sample barcodes and UMIs were obtained. MiXCR, applied by TCRdb to the 5' RACE reads, yields one record per CDR3 protein. The sample includes 95,000 to 120,000 distinct CDR3 sequences, 22% of them seen just once. This clonotype was recorded a few times. The CDR3 runs to 16 residues. Germline V CDR1 and CDR2: SGDLS, YYNGEE. Trimming cost V 3 bases and J 0 bases, with 16 bases left between them. The V call is TRBV9, the J call TRBJ2-7; D could derive from TRBD1 or TRBD2 (5 bases each). The receptor comes from a man in his late teens or twenties who had mild COVID-19 (a few samples of this study predate the infection). Cell type and time point are not known. Input material: PBMCs or a T cell subset sorted from them (not recorded which). In DNA, the CDR3 is TGTGCCAGCAGCGCCTCCCCGGGACGGAACTCCTACGAGCAGTACTTC. Its translation: CASSASPGRNSYEQYF.